This T cell receptor beta chain was observed in a study of T cells in Graves' hyperthyroidism and ophthalmopathy (dated by TCRdb to between 2017 and 2020). At the level of the whole study: Peripheral blood was collected at initial diagnosis, before any treatment. TCR V-J signatures able to tell the groups apart were searched for in a discovery cohort of about a hundred patients, of whom more than 40 had Graves' ophthalmopathy and more than 55 had stable Graves' hyperthyroidism. Prospective prediction of ophthalmopathy was tested in an independent validation cohort of under 20 hyperthyroidism patients and 15 to 17 patients who later progressed to ophthalmopathy. The approximately 100 discovery patients were divided at random into training and test sets in a 7:3 ratio. In addition, the study compared T-cell repertoires in thyroid tissue and in blood from about six Graves' hyperthyroidism patients. Once sampling was done, hyperthyroidism patients were given methimazole at a starting dose of 30 mg daily, whereas ophthalmopathy patients were given high-dose intravenous methylprednisolone. The paper reports TCR Vbeta CDR3 sequencing of 130 to 150 peripheral blood samples: over 40 ophthalmopathy, over 70 hyperthyroidism and approximately 17 progressor patients. Paper-wide results and their limitations: Sample size was not statistically predetermined, and investigators were not blinded to group allocation. During validation, the model predicted progression to ophthalmopathy a median of approximately 7 months ahead of onset, with just under 71% sensitivity and 72% to 80% specificity. A 13 V-J signature model separated ophthalmopathy from stable hyperthyroidism, with just over 85% sensitivity and roughly 82% specificity in cross-validation and 80%/75% in testing. Most expanded thyroid clonotypes (frequency above 0.001) were also detected in blood, suggesting blood repertoires may reflect thyroid immune responses.

The cysteine opens and the phenylalanine closes a CDR3 of 12 amino acids. Left in the record is the CDR3 DNA by itself, 36 bases read in frame from the first base. The V end loses 5 bases and the J end loses 5 bases, and a stretch of 10 bases separates them. Ophthalmopathy patients had moderately to severely active disease, with a Clinical Activity Score of 3 or more, a NOSPECS grade of 4 or more, and a disease duration of less than 3 months. Exclusion was applied to patients with uncontrolled infections, other autoimmune diseases, pregnancy or lactation. Clinical symptoms, serum thyroxine and TRAb, thyroid ultrasound, and orbital computed tomography formed the basis for the diagnoses. PBMCs were separated from approximately 10 ml of fresh peripheral blood using Ficoll-Paque density gradient centrifugation. Trizol reagent was used to extract total RNA, and RNA quality was then checked on an Agilent 2100 Bioanalyzer.

Amplification of TCR beta CDR3 regions was carried out from RNA transcripts. A first-round RT-PCR of the TCR CDR3 used the HTBI primer set with the Qiagen OneStep RT-PCR kit. The libraries were constructed in a second round of multiplex PCR and then size-selected and purified. Sequencing of the libraries was done on an Illumina HiSeq2000 using paired-end 100 bp reads. As for the authors' bioinformatics: SOAPnuke was used to process the raw data, throwing out any read that contained adapters or uncalled bases, had a mean Phred below 15, or lacked an exact constant-primer or identifier match. COPE v1.2.5 was used to merge high-quality paired reads, and clonotypes were defined as unique nucleotide sequences. MiTCR v1.1 was used to align clonotypes to the IMGT TRBV, TRBD and TRBJ reference segments. Analysis was restricted to V-J combinations with a frequency above 0.0001, which covered approximately 99% of repertoires. A TCS score was defined as the ratio of F50 (clonal expansion) to E x V (chaos), with BLOSUM62-based TCRdist applied between CDR3 peptides within each V-J. Welch's t-statistics and random forest reduced some 510 V-J features to some 14, which were used in a naive Bayes classifier (R e1071). TCRdb trimmed public reads at Q25 via fastp, called clones via MiXCR and kept in-frame beta chains. Rows with one shared CDR3 protein collapse into an entry with the most common genes and DNA. The V and J calls shown here were made by TCRdb, not taken from the authors' results. The sample table shows roughly 530,000 distinct CDR3 sequences, and approximately 17% are seen once. In total, the top ten clones hold about 16% of the sample.

As for this clonotype: No cognate antigen has been identified for it. No much larger clone is present one base from it, and per-base qualities are unavailable.

The chain employs TRBV12-3 or TRBV12-4 and TRBJ2-7, with no confident D gene call. The sequence came from a woman aged 18-29 years with Graves' ophthalmopathy. Sequenced: blood. Here is the DNA: TGTGCCAGCAGTAAGCCTATGAACGAGCAGTACTTC. Translated, it gives CASSKPMNEQYF.